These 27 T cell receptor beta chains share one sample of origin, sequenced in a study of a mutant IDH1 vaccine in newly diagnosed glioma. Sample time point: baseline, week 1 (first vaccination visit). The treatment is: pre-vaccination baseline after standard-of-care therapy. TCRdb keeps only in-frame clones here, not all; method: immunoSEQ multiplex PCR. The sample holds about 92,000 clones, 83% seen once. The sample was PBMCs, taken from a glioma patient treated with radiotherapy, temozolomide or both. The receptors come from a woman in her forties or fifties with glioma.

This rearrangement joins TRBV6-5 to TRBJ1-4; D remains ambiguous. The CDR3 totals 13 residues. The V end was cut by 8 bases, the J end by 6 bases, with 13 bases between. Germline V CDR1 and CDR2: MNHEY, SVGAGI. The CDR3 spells CASGRPTYEKLFF. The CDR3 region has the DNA TGTGCCAGCGGGAGGCCAACCTATGAAAAACTGTTTTTT.

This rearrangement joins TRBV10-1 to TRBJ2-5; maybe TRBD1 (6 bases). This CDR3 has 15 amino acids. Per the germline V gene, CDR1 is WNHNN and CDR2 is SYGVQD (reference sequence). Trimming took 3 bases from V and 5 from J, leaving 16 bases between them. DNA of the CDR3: TGCGCCAGCAGTGACCGATCCGGGACAACGGAGACCCAGTACTTC. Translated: CASSDRSGTTETQYF.

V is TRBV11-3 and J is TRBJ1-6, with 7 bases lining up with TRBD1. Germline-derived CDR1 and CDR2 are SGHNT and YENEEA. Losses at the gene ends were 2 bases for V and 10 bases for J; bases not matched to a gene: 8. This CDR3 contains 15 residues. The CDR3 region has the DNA TGTGCCAGCAGCTTAATGGGGACAGCGGACTCACCCCTCCACTTT. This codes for CASSLMGTADSPLHF.

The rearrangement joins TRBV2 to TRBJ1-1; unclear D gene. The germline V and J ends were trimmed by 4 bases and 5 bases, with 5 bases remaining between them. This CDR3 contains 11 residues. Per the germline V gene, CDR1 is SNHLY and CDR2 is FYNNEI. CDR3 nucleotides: TGTGCCAGCAGTGCGTTGACTGAAGCTTTCTTT. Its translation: CASSALTEAFF.

CDR3 DNA: TGTGCCAGCAGCGTAGGGAGAACGGTGAACCAAGAGACCCAGTACTTC. This gives the protein CASSVGRTVNQETQYF. The rearrangement uses TRBV9 and TRBJ2-5; D call uncertain. Germline loops: CDR1 SGDLS, CDR2 YYNGEE. The CDR3 contains 16 residues. V was pared by 0 bases and J by 0 bases, with 12 bases between.

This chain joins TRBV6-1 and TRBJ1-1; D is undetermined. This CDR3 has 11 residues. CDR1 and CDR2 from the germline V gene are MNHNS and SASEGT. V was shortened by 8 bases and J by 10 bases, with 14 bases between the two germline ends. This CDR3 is CASVMPGGAFF. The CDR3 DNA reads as TGTGCCAGCGTTATGCCAGGTGGAGCTTTCTTT.

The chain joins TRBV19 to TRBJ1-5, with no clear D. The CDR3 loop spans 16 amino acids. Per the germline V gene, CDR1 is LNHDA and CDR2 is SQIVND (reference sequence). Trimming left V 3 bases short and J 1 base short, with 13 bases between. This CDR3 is CASSISGVMSNQPQHF. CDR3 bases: TGTGCCAGTAGTATCTCTGGGGTTATGAGCAATCAGCCCCAGCATTTT.

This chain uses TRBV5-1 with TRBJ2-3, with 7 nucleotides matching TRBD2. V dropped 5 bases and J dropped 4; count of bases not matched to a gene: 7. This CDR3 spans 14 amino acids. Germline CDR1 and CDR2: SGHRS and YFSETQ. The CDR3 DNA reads TGCGCCAGCAGTATAAGCGGGAAGGCAGATACGCAGTATTTT. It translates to CASSISGKADTQYF.

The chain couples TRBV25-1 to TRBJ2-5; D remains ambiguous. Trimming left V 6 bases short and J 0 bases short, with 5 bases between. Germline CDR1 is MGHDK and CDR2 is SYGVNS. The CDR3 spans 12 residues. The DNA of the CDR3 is TGTGCCAGCAGACGGGACCAAGAGACCCAGTACTTC. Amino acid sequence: CASRRDQETQYF.

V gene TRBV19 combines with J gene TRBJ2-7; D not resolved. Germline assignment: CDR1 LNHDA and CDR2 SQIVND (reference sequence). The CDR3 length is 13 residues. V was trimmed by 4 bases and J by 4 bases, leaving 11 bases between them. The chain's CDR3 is CASSTDDKYEQYF. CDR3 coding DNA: TGTGCCAGTAGTACCGACGACAAATACGAGCAGTACTTC.

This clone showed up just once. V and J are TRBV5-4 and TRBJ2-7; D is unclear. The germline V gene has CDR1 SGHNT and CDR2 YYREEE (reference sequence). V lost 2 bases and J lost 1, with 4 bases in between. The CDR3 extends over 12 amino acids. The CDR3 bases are TGTGCCAGCAGCTTACATTCCTACGAGCAGTACTTC. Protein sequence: CASSLHSYEQYF. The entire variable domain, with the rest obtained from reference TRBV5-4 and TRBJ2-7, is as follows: ETGVTQSPTHLIKTRGQQVTLRCSSQSGHNTVSWYQQALGQGPQFIFQYYREEENGRGNFPPRFSGLQFPNYSSELNVNALELDDSALYLCASSLHSYEQYFGPGTRLTVT.

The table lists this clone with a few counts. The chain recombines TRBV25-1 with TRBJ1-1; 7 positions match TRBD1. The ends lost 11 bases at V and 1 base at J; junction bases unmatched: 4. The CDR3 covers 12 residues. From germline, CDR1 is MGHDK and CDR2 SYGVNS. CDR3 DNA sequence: TGTGCCGCCAGGGGGACGAACACTGAAGCTTTCTTT. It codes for CAARGTNTEAFF.

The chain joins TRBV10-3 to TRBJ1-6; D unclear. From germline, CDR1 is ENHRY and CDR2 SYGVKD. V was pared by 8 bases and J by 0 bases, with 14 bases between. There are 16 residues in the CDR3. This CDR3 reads CAIGLDASSYNSPLHF. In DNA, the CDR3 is TGTGCCATCGGATTAGATGCGAGCTCCTATAATTCACCCCTCCACTTT.

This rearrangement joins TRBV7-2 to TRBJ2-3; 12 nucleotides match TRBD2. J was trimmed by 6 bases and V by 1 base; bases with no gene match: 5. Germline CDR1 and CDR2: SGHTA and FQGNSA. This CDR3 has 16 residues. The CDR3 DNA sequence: TGTGCCAGCAGCTTAGGGCTAGCGGGGGGGCCTGATACGCAGTATTTT. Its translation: CASSLGLAGGPDTQYF.

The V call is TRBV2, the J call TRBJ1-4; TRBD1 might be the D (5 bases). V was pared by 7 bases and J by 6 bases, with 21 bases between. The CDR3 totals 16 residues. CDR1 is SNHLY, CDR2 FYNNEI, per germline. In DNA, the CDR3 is TGTGCCAGCACCTCTAACCGGGACTTAGCGTATGAAAAACTGTTTTTT. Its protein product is CASTSNRDLAYEKLFF.

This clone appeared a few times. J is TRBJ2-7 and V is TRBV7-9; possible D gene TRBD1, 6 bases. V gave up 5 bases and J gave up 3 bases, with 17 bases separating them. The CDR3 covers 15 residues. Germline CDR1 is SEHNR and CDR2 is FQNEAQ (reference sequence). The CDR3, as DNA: TGTGCCAGCAGCGGCCGGGACACACACCTCTACGAGCAGTACTTC. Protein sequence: CASSGRDTHLYEQYF.

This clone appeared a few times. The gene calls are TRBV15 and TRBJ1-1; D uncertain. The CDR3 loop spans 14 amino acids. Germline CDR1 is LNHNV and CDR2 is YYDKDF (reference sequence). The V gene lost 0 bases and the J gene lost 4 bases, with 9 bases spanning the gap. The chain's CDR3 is CATSRDKGITEAFF. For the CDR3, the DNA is TGTGCCACCAGCAGAGATAAAGGGATCACTGAAGCTTTCTTT.

CDR3 bases: TGTGCCAGCGGACTGTTTGGGAACACTGAAGCTTTCTTT. Encoded protein: CASGLFGNTEAFF. V usage is TRBV7-8 and J usage is TRBJ1-1, with no clear D. CDR1 and CDR2 (germline): SGHVS, FQNEAQ. The CDR3 runs 13 residues. V lost 8 bases and J lost 1, with 11 bases in between. The variable domain in full, with the rest retrieved from reference TRBV7-8 and TRBJ1-1, is GAGVSQSPRYKVAKRGQDVALRCDPISGHVSLFWYQQALGQGPEFLTYFQNEAQLDKSGLPSDRFFAERPEGSVSTLKIQRTQQEDSAVYLCASGLFGNTEAFFGQGTRLTVV.

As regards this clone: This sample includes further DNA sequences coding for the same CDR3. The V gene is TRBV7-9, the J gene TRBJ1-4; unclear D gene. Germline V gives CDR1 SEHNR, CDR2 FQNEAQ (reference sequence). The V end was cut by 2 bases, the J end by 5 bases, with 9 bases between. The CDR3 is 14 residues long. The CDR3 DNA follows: TGTGCCAGCAGCTTACGGCAGACGAATGAAAAACTGTTTTTT. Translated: CASSLRQTNEKLFF.

The CDR3: CASSLAPPSLLNEQYF. The CDR3 bases are TGTGCCAGCAGCTTAGCACCCCCGAGCCTATTGAACGAGCAGTACTTC. The chain employs TRBV7-7 and TRBJ2-7; D ambiguous. The CDR3 length is 16 residues. The V gene lost 0 bases and the J gene lost 5 bases, with 17 bases spanning the gap. Germline V gene sequence: CDR1 SSHAT, CDR2 FNYEAQ (reference sequence).

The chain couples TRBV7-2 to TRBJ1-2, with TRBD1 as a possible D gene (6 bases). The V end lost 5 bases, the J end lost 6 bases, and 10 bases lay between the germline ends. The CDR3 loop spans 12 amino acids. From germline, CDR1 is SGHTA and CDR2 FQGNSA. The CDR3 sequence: CASSPYRDGYTF. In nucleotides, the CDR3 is TGTGCCAGCAGCCCGTACAGGGATGGCTACACCTTC.

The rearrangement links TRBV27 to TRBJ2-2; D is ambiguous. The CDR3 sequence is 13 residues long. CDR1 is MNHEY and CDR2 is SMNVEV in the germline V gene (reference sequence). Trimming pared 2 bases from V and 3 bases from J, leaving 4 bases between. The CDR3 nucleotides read TGTGCCAGCAGTTTACGGTACACCGGGGAGCTGTTTTTT. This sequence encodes CASSLRYTGELFF.

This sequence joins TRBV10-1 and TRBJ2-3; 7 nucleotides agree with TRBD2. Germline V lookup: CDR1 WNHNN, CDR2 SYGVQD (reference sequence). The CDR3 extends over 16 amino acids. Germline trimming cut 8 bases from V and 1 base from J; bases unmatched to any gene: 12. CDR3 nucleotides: TGCGCCAGCGGGACTACAGGATTGTCTGGCACAGATACGCAGTATTTT. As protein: CASGTTGLSGTDTQYF.

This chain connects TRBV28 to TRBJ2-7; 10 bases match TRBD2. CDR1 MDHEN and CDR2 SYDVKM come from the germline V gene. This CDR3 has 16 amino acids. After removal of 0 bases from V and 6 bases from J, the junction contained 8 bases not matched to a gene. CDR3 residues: CASSLWASGGRGEQYF. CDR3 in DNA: TGTGCCAGCAGTTTATGGGCTAGCGGGGGAAGGGGCGAGCAGTACTTC.

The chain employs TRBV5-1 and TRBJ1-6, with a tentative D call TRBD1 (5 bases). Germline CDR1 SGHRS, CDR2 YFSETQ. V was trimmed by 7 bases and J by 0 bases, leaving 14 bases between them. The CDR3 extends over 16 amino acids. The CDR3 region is CASRDSSNSYNSPLHF. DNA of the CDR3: TGCGCCAGCCGGGACTCTAGTAACTCCTATAATTCACCCCTCCACTTT. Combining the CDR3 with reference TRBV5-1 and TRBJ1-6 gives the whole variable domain KAGVTQTPRYLIKTRGQQVTLSCSPISGHRSVSWYQQTPGQGLQFLFEYFSETQRNKGNFPGRFSGRQFSNSRSEMNVSTLELGDSALYLCASRDSSNSYNSPLHFGNGTRLTVT.

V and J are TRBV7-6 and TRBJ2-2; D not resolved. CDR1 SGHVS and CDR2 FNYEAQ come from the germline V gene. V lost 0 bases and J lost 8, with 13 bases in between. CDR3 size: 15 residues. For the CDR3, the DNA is TGTGCCAGCAGCTTAGCCGATAACCCCGGAGGGGAGCTGTTTTTT. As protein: CASSLADNPGGELFF.

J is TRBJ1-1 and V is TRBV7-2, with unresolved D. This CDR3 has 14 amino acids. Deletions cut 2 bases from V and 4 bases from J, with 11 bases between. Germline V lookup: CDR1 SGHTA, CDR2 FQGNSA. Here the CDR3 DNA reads TGTGCCAGCAGCTTAAAAATTTTTGGCACTGAAGCTTTCTTT. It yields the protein CASSLKIFGTEAFF.